These T cell receptor beta chains were read from a single sample in a study of cytomegalovirus exposure and HLA in healthy donors. Profiled with immunoSEQ multiplex PCR; TCRdb holds only in-frame clones, not every one. The data hold fewer than 250,000 clones, with just under 75% observed a single time. The sequenced material came from PBMCs. These receptors were collected from a woman in her 30s in good health and CMV-seropositive. Each CDR3 is given with its conserved first and last residue. Each record gives: clone size, J gene, D gene, V gene, CDR3 DNA, CDR3 protein. D genes are given only for firm matches. Clone sizes are given selectively: once, few, many, or a class where the clone is expanded.

. | TRBJ2-1 | . | TRBV12-2 | TGTGCAAGTCGCTCCAGACTAGCGGGTCCCGATGGCCCCTACAATGAGCAGTTCTTC | CASRSRLAGPDGPYNEQFF
few | TRBJ2-7 | TRBD2 | TRBV28 | TGTGCCAGCAACCCTAGCGGTTCCTCCTACGAGCAGTACTTC | CASNPSGSSYEQYF
. | TRBJ2-1 | TRBD2 | TRBV27 | TGTGCCAGCAGCCCCCAGCGGGAGGGAGGTGAGCAGTTCTTC | CASSPQREGGEQFF
. | TRBJ2-1 | . | TRBV25-1 | TGTGCCAGCAGCCAACCGGGAGTAGCCGGCAATGAGCAGTTCTTC | CASSQPGVAGNEQFF
few | TRBJ2-2 | . | TRBV7-9 | TGTGCCAGCAGCCCTACAGGGAACACCGGGGAGCTGTTTTTT | CASSPTGNTGELFF
few | TRBJ1-4 | . | TRBV28 | TGTGCCAGCAGTCCCTACCCGGGAAGAAAAAAAGGAAGAAATGAAAAACTGTTTTTT | CASSPYPGRKKGRNEKLFF
few | TRBJ1-5 | . | TRBV7-9 | TGTGCCAGCAGCTCCGGACTGAATCAGCCCCAGCATTTT | CASSSGLNQPQHF
. | TRBJ2-1 | TRBD2 | TRBV7-9 | TGTGCCAGCAGCCCCCGGACTAGCGGGAGATTGGGGAATGAGCAGTTCTTC | CASSPRTSGRLGNEQFF
. | TRBJ2-1 | . | TRBV5-1 | TGCGCCAGCAGTTTGTGGGGCCCGCGGGGTAATGAGCAGTTCTTC | CASSLWGPRGNEQFF
. | TRBJ1-1 | TRBD1 | TRBV7-9 | TGTGCCAGCAGCTTAGGCAGGGGGCTGGAAGCTTTCTTT | CASSLGRGLEAFF
few | TRBJ1-1 | . | TRBV6-1 | TGTGCCAGCAGTGAAACAGGGTTGAACACTGAAGCTTTCTTT | CASSETGLNTEAFF
once | TRBJ2-3 | TRBD1 | TRBV5-4 | TGTGCCAGCAGCCCTCCGGGACAGGGTACAGATACGCAGTATTTT | CASSPPGQGTDTQYF
. | TRBJ1-1 | TRBD1 | TRBV19 | TGTGCCAGTAGTTACCGGACAGGACACCCAGGGACTGAAGCTTTCTTT | CASSYRTGHPGTEAFF
. | TRBJ2-3 | . | TRBV7-8 | TGTGCCAGCAGCTTAGGACTTGACACAGATACGCAGTATTTT | CASSLGLDTDTQYF
. | TRBJ1-1 | . | TRBV6-6 | TGTGCCAGCAGTTACGACAGTCGGAGCGGGGCTGAAGCTTTCTTT | CASSYDSRSGAEAFF
few | TRBJ1-3 | . | TRBV11-2 | TGTGCCAGCAGCTTATGGGCAGCCTCTGGAAACACCATATATTTT | CASSLWAASGNTIYF
. | TRBJ2-6 | . | TRBV18 | TGTGCCAGCTCATCGAGCTCTGGGGCCAACGTCCTGACTTTC | CASSSSSGANVLTF
. | TRBJ2-2 | . | TRBV4-1 | TGCGCCAGCAGCCGTTTTGAGGGCACGAACACCGGGGAGCTGTTTTTT | CASSRFEGTNTGELFF
. | TRBJ1-2 | . | TRBV5-4 | TGTGCCAGTCACTACATTCAGGGGCGGCGGGATGGCTACACCTTC | CASHYIQGRRDGYTF
. | TRBJ2-7 | . | TRBV28 | TGTGCCAGCAGTTCGGGAGCCGGGAGTATGGGCTACGAGCAGTACTTC | CASSSGAGSMGYEQYF
. | TRBJ2-7 | TRBD2 | TRBV27 | TGTGCCAGCAGTCCCTCGTCTAGCGGATTCCTTTCGAGCGAGCAGTACTTC | CASSPSSSGFLSSEQYF
. | TRBJ2-5 | TRBD2 | TRBV25-1 | TGTGCCAGCAGCAATGGGCCCCTAGCGGAAGAACAAGAGACCCAGTACTTC | CASSNGPLAEEQETQYF
. | TRBJ2-7 | TRBD1 | TRBV19 | TGTGCCTCTTCCTACGGGACAGGGTTTTACGAGCAGTACTTC | CASSYGTGFYEQYF
once | TRBJ2-7 | TRBD2 | TRBV7-2 | TGTGCCAGCAGCTTGCCCCGGGGGGCCTACGAGCAGTACTTC | CASSLPRGAYEQYF
few | TRBJ1-2 | TRBD1 | TRBV11-2 | TGTGCCAGCAGCCCGACAGGGGGCGGACAGGGCTACACCTTC | CASSPTGGGQGYTF
few | TRBJ2-5 | TRBD2 | TRBV5-4 | TGTGCCAGCAGCTTGTCCGCGGGAGATTTGGAGACCCAGTACTTC | CASSLSAGDLETQYF
. | TRBJ2-7 | . | TRBV5-1 | TGCGCCAGCAGCCCGGAGGTCGTTCGCTACGAGCAGTACTTC | CASSPEVVRYEQYF
. | TRBJ2-2 | TRBD1 | TRBV4-1 | TGCGCCAGCAGCCAACGGGCAGGGGGCTCCGGGGAGCTGTTTTTT | CASSQRAGGSGELFF
once | TRBJ2-3 | TRBD1 | TRBV7-2 | TGTGCCAGCAGCCCAGACCAGGGGGCTTGGCTCGCAGATACGCAGTATTTT | CASSPDQGAWLADTQYF
. | TRBJ2-7 | TRBD2 | TRBV27 | TGTGCCAGCAGTTTGGGAGGGGCGCGATCCTACGAGCAGTACTTC | CASSLGGARSYEQYF
. | TRBJ2-2 | . | TRBV5-1 | TGCGCCAGCAGCTCCATCGATAGTCCCGGGGAGCTGTTTTTT | CASSSIDSPGELFF
. | TRBJ2-1 | . | TRBV6-5 | TGTGCCAGCAGTTACTCGTTCGCAGGGAGGAATGAGCAGTTCTTC | CASSYSFAGRNEQFF